This T cell receptor (beta chain) was profiled in a study of beta chain features in type 1 diabetes. For the study at large: Over all samples combined, over 85 million sorted cells were examined.

About this clone itself: Its antigen is currently unknown.

Reverse transcription of all isolated RNA meant that expressed TCRB transcripts were sequenced. Assay used: immunoSEQ multiplex PCR; TCRdb lists only in-frame clones, some missing. Of about 130,000 clones listed, around a tenth were seen once; the top ten hold around 0.7%. Points from the study as a whole: Resolution of whether HLA type affects TCRB rearrangement was not achieved here. Compared with healthy donors, patients appeared to share more similar naive, central memory and regulatory TCRB repertoires.

Germline V gene data show CDR1 as MNHEY and CDR2 as SVGAGI. The CDR3 extends over 13 amino acids. V dropped 7 bases and J dropped 4; count of bases not matched to a gene: 6. What was sequenced was central memory CD4+ T cells from blood. The TCR originated in a man between 18 and 29 years old in good health. The V and J genes are TRBV6-5 and TRBJ2-5, with 7 bases aligning to TRBD1. Here the CDR3 reads CASIDRVGETQYF. The CDR3 coding sequence is TGTGCCAGCATCGACAGGGTTGGAGAGACCCAGTACTTC.